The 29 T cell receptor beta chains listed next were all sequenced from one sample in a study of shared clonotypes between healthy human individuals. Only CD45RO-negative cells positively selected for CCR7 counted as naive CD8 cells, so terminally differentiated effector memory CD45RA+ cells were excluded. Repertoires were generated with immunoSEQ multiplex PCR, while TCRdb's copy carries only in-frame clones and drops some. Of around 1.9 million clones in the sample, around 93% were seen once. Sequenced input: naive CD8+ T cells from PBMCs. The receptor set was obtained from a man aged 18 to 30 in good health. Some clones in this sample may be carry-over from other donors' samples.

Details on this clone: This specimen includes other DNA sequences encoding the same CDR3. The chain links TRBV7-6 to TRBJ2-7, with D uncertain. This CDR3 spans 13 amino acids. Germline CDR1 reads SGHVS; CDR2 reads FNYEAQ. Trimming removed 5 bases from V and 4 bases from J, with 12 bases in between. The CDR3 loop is CASSPGRTYEQYF. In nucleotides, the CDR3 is TGTGCCAGCAGCCCTGGACGTACGTACGAGCAGTACTTC.

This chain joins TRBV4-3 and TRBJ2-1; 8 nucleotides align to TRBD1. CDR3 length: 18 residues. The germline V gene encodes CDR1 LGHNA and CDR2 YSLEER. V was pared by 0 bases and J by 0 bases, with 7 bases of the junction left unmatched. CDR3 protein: CASSQEPGTGASYNEQFF. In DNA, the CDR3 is TGCGCCAGCAGCCAAGAACCCGGGACAGGCGCCTCCTACAATGAGCAGTTCTTC.

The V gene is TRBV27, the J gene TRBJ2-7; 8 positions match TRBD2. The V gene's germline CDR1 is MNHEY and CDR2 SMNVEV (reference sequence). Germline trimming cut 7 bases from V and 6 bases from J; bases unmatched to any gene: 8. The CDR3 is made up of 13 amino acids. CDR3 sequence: CASTPGLGLEQYF. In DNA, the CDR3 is TGTGCCAGCACGCCGGGACTAGGTCTCGAGCAGTACTTC.

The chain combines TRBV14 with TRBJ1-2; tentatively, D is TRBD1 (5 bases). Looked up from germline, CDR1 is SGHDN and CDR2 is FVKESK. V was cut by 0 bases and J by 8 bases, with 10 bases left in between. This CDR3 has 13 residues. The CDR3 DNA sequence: TGTGCCAGCAGCCAAGAACTCCAGGGCGGCTACACCTTC. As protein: CASSQELQGGYTF.

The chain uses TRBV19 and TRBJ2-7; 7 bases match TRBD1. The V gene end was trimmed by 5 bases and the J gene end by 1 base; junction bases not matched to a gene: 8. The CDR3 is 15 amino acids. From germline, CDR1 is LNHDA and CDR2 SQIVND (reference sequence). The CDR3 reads CASSPWGQPSYEQYF. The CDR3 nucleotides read TGTGCCAGTAGTCCCTGGGGACAGCCATCCTACGAGCAGTACTTC.

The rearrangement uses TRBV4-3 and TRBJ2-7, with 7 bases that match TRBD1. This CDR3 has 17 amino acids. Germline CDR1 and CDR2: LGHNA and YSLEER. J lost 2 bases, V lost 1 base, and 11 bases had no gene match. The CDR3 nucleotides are TGCGCCAGCAGCCAAGCGGTTGCAGGGGGAGTACCCTACGAGCAGTACTTC. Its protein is CASSQAVAGGVPYEQYF.

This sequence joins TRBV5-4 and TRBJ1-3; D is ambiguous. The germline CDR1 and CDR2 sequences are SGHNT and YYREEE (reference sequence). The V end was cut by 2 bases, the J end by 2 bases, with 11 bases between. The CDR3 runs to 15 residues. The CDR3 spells CASSFGRETGNTIYF. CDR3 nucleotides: TGTGCCAGCAGCTTCGGCAGAGAGACTGGAAACACCATATATTTT.

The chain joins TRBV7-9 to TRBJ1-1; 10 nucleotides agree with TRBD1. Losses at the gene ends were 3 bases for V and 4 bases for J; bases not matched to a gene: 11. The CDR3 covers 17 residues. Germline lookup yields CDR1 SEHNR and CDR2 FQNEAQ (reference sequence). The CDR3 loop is CASSFPSTGGGGTEAFF. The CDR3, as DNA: TGTGCCAGCAGCTTCCCCTCGACAGGGGGCGGGGGCACTGAAGCTTTCTTT.

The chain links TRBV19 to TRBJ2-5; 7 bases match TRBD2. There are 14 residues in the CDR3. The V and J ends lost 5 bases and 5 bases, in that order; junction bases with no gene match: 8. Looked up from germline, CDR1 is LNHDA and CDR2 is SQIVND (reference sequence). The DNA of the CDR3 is TGTGCCAGTAGTTCTTATGGGGGAGGGGAGACCCAGTACTTC. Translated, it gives CASSSYGGGETQYF.

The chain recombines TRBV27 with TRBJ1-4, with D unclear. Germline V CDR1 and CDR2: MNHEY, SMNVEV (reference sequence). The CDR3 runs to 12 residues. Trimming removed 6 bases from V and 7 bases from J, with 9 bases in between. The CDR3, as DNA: TGTGCCAGCAGCCATCCTAGTGAAAAACTGTTTTTT. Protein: CASSHPSEKLFF.

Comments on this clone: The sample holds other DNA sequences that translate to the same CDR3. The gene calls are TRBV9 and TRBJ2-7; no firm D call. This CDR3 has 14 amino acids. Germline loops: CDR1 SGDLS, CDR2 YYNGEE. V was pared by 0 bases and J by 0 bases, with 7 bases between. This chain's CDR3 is CASSVAEDSYEQYF. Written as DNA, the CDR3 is TGTGCCAGCAGCGTAGCAGAGGACTCCTACGAGCAGTACTTC.

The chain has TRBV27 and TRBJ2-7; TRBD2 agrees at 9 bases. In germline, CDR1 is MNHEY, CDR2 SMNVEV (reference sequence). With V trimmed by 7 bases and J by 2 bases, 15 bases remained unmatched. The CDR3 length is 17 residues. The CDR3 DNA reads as TGTGCCAGCATCCCCCTAGCGGGGCAACGACGCCCCTACGAGCAGTACTTC. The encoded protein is CASIPLAGQRRPYEQYF.

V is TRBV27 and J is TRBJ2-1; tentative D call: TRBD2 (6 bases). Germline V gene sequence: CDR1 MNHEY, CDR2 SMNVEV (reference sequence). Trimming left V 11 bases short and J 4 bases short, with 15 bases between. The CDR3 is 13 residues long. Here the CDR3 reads CAAGGLRYNEQFF. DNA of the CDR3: TGTGCCGCCGGAGGGCTACGTTACAATGAGCAGTTCTTC.

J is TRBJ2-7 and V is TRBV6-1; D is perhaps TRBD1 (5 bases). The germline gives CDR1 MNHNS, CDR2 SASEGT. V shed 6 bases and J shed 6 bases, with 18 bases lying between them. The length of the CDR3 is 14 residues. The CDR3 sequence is CASREAGPTGEQYF. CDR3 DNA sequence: TGTGCCAGCAGAGAGGCAGGGCCCACCGGCGAGCAGTACTTC.

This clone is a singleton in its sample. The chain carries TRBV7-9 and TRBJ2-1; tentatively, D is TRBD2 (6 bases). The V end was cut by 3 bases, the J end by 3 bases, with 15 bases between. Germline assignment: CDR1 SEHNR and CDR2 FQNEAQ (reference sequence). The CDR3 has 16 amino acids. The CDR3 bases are TGTGCCAGCAGCTTTTCCTTTACTAGCAGCTACAATGAGCAGTTCTTC. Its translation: CASSFSFTSSYNEQFF.

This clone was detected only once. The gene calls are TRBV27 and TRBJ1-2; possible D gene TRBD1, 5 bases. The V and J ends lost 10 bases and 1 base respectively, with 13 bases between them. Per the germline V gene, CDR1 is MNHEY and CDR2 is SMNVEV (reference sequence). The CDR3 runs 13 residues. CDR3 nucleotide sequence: TGTGCCACCCGGGGGGGGTATAACTATGGCTACACCTTC. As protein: CATRGGYNYGYTF.

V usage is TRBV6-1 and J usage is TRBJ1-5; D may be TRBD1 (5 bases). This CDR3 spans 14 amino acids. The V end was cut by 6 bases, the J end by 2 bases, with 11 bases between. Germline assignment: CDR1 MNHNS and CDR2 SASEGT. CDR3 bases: TGTGCCAGCAGCCCGGGCAGGGGCAATCAGCCCCAGCATTTT. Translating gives CASSPGRGNQPQHF.

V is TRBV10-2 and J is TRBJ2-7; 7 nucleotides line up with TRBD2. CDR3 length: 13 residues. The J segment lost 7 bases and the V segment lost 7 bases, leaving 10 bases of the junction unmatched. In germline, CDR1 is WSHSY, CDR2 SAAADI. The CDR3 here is CASTGAGAGEQYF. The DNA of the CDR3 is TGCGCCAGCACCGGCGCGGGAGCGGGTGAGCAGTACTTC.

The CDR3 DNA reads as TGTGCCAGCAGCCAAGCACTGAATGAGCAGTTCTTC. Protein sequence: CASSQALNEQFF. The chain employs TRBV7-8 and TRBJ2-1, with D hard to call. Germline V gene data show CDR1 as SGHVS and CDR2 as FQNEAQ. This CDR3 region has 12 residues. Deletions cut 5 bases from V and 7 bases from J, with 9 bases between.

Here the CDR3 reads CASRQGQINEQYF. Written as DNA, the CDR3 is TGTGCCAGCAGGCAGGGACAGATCAACGAGCAGTACTTC. The chain has TRBV6-5 and TRBJ2-7, with TRBD1 identical over 7 bases. V shed 6 bases, J shed 5 bases, and the junction held 7 bases outside the gene matches. CDR1 and CDR2 from the germline V gene are MNHEY and SVGAGI. This CDR3 contains 13 residues.

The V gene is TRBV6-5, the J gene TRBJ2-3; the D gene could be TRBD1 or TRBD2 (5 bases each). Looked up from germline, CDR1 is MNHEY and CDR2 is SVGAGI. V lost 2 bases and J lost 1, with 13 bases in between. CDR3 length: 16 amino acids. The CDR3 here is CASSYGTNPGTDTQYF. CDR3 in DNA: TGTGCCAGCAGTTACGGGACCAACCCAGGCACAGATACGCAGTATTTT.

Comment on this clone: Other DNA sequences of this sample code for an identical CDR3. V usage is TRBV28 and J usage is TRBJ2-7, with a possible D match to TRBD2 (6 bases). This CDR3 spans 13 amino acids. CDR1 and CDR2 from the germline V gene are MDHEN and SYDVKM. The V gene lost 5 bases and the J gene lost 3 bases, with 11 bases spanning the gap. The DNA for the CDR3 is TGTGCCAGCAGTCTGAGGAGGGGCTACGAGCAGTACTTC. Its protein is CASSLRRGYEQYF.

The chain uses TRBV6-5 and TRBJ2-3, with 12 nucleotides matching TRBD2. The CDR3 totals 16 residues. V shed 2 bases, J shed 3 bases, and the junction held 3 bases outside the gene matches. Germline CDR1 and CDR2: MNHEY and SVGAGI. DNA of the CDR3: TGTGCCAGCAGTTACCGCGGGACTAGCGGGACAGATACGCAGTATTTT. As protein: CASSYRGTSGTDTQYF.

The CDR3 protein is CASSEARRPTGELFF. The CDR3 DNA reads TGTGCCAGCAGTGAAGCGAGACGACCCACCGGGGAGCTGTTTTTT. The chain is built from TRBV6-1 and TRBJ2-2, with D unclear. Trimming stripped 0 bases from V and 4 bases from J, with 9 bases between. The CDR3 has 15 amino acids. Germline V lookup: CDR1 MNHNS, CDR2 SASEGT.

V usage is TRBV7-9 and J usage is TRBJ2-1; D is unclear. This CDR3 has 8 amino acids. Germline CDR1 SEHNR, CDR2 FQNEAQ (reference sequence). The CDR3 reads CVVARQFF. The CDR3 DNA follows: TGTGTCGTAGCCCGGCAGTTCTTC.

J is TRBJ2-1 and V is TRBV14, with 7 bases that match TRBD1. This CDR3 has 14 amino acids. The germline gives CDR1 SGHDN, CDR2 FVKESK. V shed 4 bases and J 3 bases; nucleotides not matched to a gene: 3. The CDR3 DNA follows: TGTGCCAGCAGCCCCTGGACAGGCTACAATGAGCAGTTCTTC. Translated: CASSPWTGYNEQFF.

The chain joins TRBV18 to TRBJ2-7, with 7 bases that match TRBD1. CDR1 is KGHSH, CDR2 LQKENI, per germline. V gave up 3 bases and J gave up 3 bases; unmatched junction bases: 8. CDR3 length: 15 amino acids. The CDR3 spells CASSPDRAAYYEQYF. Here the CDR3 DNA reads TGTGCCAGCTCACCTGACAGGGCAGCCTACTACGAGCAGTACTTC.

CDR3 sequence reads: CASRTGTETQYF. CDR3 nucleotides: TGCGCCAGCAGGACAGGGACAGAGACCCAGTACTTC. The chain links TRBV5-1 to TRBJ2-5; 7 bases are a match to TRBD1. V shed 5 bases and J 4 bases; nucleotides not matched to a gene: 2. The germline V gene has CDR1 SGHRS and CDR2 YFSETQ. The CDR3 is 12 amino acids. The variable domain in full, completed from reference TRBV5-1 and TRBJ2-5, reads KAGVTQTPRYLIKTRGQQVTLSCSPISGHRSVSWYQQTPGQGLQFLFEYFSETQRNKGNFPGRFSGRQFSNSRSEMNVSTLELGDSALYLCASRTGTETQYFGPGTRLLVL.

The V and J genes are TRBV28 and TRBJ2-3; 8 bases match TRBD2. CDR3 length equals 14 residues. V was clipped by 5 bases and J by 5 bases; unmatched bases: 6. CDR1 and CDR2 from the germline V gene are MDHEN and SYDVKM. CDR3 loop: CASSPAGEQDTQYF. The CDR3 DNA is TGTGCCAGCAGTCCAGCGGGAGAGCAAGATACGCAGTATTTT.